A selection of T cell receptor beta chains follows, all from one sample in a study of lymphopenia after photon versus proton radiotherapy. The method was immunoSEQ multiplex PCR; TCRdb's version includes in-frame clones alone and lacks a portion of them. The data contain about 40,000 clones, over 75% of them singletons. Specimen: peripheral blood, collected from a patient treated with photon-based radiotherapy. All receptors come from a man between 45 and 60 years old with gastric cancer. Both conserved end residues are part of each CDR3. Each record gives: V gene, J gene, clone size, CDR3 length, CDR3 protein. Part of the rows lack a size; the others show once, few, many or a class for expanded clones.

TRBV6-4	TRBJ2-2	once	12	CASSDPAGELFF
TRBV7-9	TRBJ1-1	-	16	CASSLDGGNMNTEAFF
TRBV5-4	TRBJ1-1	once	15	CASSTPGRTNTEAFF
TRBV19	TRBJ1-2	-	14	CASSATGKVHGYTF
TRBV6-1	TRBJ2-3	-	14	CAILRTVSTDTQYF
TRBV5-4	TRBJ1-4	-	16	CASRRWTGGADEKLFF
TRBV7-2	TRBJ1-5	-	15	CASSPWTGGNQPQHF
TRBV7-9	TRBJ2-2	-	12	CASSPRTWELFF
TRBV14	TRBJ2-1	-	15	CASSRQSRQNNEQFF
TRBV7-9	TRBJ1-2	-	14	CASSQGGTNYGYTF
TRBV4-1	TRBJ2-7	-	15	CASSQDSRGGYEQYF
TRBV4-1	TRBJ2-1	once	18	CASSPQVPLVSPYNEQFF
TRBV5-1	TRBJ1-3	few	14	CASSSEGSGNTIYF
TRBV21-1	TRBJ2-2	once	15	CASSLGQGRTGELFF
TRBV18	TRBJ2-7	-	15	CASSPLRARNYEQYF
TRBV9	TRBJ2-3	-	14	CASSVKGSKDTQYF
TRBV19	TRBJ1-5	-	14	CASRLGGSNQPQHF
TRBV19	TRBJ2-5	-	16	CASRGDKGDWSGTQYF
TRBV19	TRBJ1-4	-	14	CASSGEALGEKLFF
TRBV9	TRBJ2-2	-	17	CASSVRASGSGTGELFF
TRBV18	TRBJ2-1	-	15	CASSPPGWSMNEQFF
TRBV10-3	TRBJ2-2	once	16	CAISASPQFFAGELFF
TRBV19	TRBJ2-1	-	15	CASKFDSGLYNEQFF
TRBV9	TRBJ1-1	-	13	CASSVVEGTEAFF
TRBV11-2	TRBJ2-7	-	14	CASSLQAVSYEQYF
TRBV7-9	TRBJ1-4	-	14	CASSLAAGNEKLFF
TRBV5-6	TRBJ1-3	-	14	CASSWRGSQPTGHF
TRBV6-5	TRBJ2-1	-	15	CASRRGTPNFNEQFF
TRBV4-1	TRBJ2-6	-	18	CASSQDPGQGVGANVLTF
TRBV5-1	TRBJ2-7	-	13	CASSFGTGYEQYF
TRBV7-9	TRBJ2-5	-	14	CASSSRTSGETQYF
TRBV2	TRBJ2-7	-	15	CASTNQVQGTHEQYF
TRBV20-1	TRBJ2-7	-	10	CSALSYEQYF
TRBV7-8	TRBJ2-1	-	15	CASSLGLAAYNEQFF
TRBV30	TRBJ2-5	-	14	CAWSFGTSQGTQYF
TRBV28	TRBJ2-2	-	15	CASSTWGLYTGELFF
TRBV6-1	TRBJ1-2	-	15	CASSAYPTVNYGYTF
TRBV5-1	TRBJ2-2	-	15	CASSLSAGGPKELFF
TRBV7-2	TRBJ1-1	-	14	CASRTAGAGTEAFF
TRBV7-2	TRBJ2-5	-	13	CASSLRVGETQYF
TRBV7-2	TRBJ1-2	-	15	CASSFGGTFNYGYTF
TRBV2	TRBJ1-5	-	13	CASSAGFNQPQHF